This TCR beta chain was found in a study of T cell responses to AZD1222 COVID-19 vaccine. V dropped 7 bases and J dropped 7 bases, with 20 bases sitting between them. The CDR3 extends over 15 amino acids. Germline V gene sequence: CDR1 LNHDA, CDR2 SQIVND (reference sequence). Method: immunoSEQ multiplex PCR; TCRdb's copy keeps in-frame clones and lacks some. This repertoire shows around 200,000 clones, approximately 91% found once; its top ten account for roughly 0.99%. The TCR originated in an adult in good health. The sequencing here drew on peripheral blood, taken on day 0 of AZD1222 vaccination. This sequence joins TRBV19 and TRBJ2-1; D unresolved. This CDR3 is CASTTPYGLSNEQFF. In DNA form, the CDR3 reads TGTGCCAGTACAACCCCATATGGTTTAAGTAATGAGCAGTTCTTC.